This T cell receptor beta chain was obtained from a study of T cell repertoires in cytomegalovirus infection. Germline CDR1 and CDR2: SGHVS and FNYEAQ. Trimming shortened V by 5 bases and J by 6 bases, and 13 bases separated the two germline ends. This CDR3 is 14 amino acids long. TCRdb analysed the reads with MiXCR anew, one entry per CDR3 protein. This sample yields 450,000 to 550,000 distinct CDR3 sequences, of which roughly 43% are seen a single time; roughly two fifths belongs to the top ten. This clonotype has just a few counts. The target antigen is unknown. The TCR comes from a human donor in good health (CMV status not recorded). Some clones in this sample may be carry-over from other donors' samples. This rearrangement joins TRBV7-6 to TRBJ2-2; D may be TRBD2 (7 bases). The specimen comprised cultured PBMCs, sampled from culture after CMV antigen stimulation. Written as DNA, the CDR3 is TGTGCCAGCAGCCCCGCGGGGGCCGCCGGGGAGCTGTTTTTT. The encoded protein is CASSPAGAAGELFF.